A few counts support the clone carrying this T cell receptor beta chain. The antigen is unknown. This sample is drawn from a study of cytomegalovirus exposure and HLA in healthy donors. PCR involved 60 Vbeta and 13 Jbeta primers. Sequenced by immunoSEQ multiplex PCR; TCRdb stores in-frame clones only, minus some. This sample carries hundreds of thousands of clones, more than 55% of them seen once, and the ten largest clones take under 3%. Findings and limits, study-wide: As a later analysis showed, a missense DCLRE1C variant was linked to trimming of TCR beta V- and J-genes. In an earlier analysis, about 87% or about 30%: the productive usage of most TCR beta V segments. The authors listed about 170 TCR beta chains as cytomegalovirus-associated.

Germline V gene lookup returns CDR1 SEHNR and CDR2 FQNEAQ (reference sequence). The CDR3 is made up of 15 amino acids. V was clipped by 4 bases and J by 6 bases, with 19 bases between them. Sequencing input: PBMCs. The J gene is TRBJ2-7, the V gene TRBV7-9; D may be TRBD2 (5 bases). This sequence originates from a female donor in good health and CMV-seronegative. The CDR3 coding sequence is TGTGCCAGCAGCTCCAAAGTGGGTCCTCGGGGCGAGCAGTACTTC. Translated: CASSSKVGPRGEQYF.